This entry concerns a single TCR beta chain. No cognate antigen has been identified for it. Qualities for individual bases were not recorded, and no much larger clone is one base off. The collaborating institutions used their own protocols to collect whole blood in K2EDTA tubes. For TCRbeta analysis, collaborator samples were shipped as frozen whole blood, as isolated PBMCs, or as DNA extracted from either sample type. TCRbeta CDR3 regions were amplified from genomic DNA by means of the immunoSEQ Assay, a bias-controlled multiplex PCR. Concerning the study's data processing: The number of nucleated cells in each sample was estimated from the amplification of reference gene primers within the assay. To quantify the absolute abundance of each unique TCRbeta CDR3 rearrangement, sequence reads were collapsed and filtered. For each sample, productive Simpson clonality was calculated as the square root of Simpson's diversity index across productive rearrangements. TCRdb retrieved this table from immuneACCESS and kept in-frame rearrangements only. Not all clones are present; in checked studies, unresolved V genes account for under half, and no reason is known for the remainder. V and J calls plus clone size are reproduced from that table; the DNA served to infer D and trimming. This sample is represented by 100,000 to 150,000 clones; 60% to 80% of them were singletons. More than 5.5% of the sample goes to the ten largest clones.

This sample was taken from a study of blood T cell repertoires in COVID-19 (TCRdb year 2020). Describing the broader study: The collaborator samples originated in the United States, Italy and Spain and spanned the acute and convalescent phases of COVID-19. The material from the prospective study consisted of cDNA or gDNA derived from T cells, B-cell-depleted T cells, or PBMCs. The dataset comprised deeply sampled blood TCRbeta repertoires from subjects exposed to, actively infected with, or recovered from COVID-19. The repertoires were made available in a free public database intended to serve as a resource for research on the immune response to SARS-CoV-2. The samples were drawn from the first 160 participants of the ongoing ImmuneRACE study and from 1,200 or so subjects provided by 6 global collaborators. The sample metadata nearly always contained a de-identified subject ID, COVID-19 status, age in years and sex. Where HLA class I and class II types were available, the types were taken from metadata supplied by the sample provider, not from assay-based typing. What the work shows at the level of the full study, not this receptor alone: The quantity of clinical and demographic metadata differed by source and by participant and was supplied without curation.

What was sequenced was peripheral blood. The source of this sequence is a man aged 55 to 70 with acute or convalescent COVID-19.

The sequenced DNA is TGTGCCAGCAGCTTCGGTGGTTCACCCCTCCACTTT. It codes for CASSFGGSPLHF. The rearrangement joined TRBV3-1 (or the pseudogene TRBV3-2) to TRBJ1-6; no D segment can be confidently identified. V is pared back by 5 bases and J by 9 bases, with 8 bases lying between the germline termini. CDR1 and CDR2 were assigned from the germline V gene (reference sequence) as LGHDT and YNNKEL. The CDR3 runs 12 amino acids, cysteine and phenylalanine included. The kept DNA is CDR3 alone, 36 bases in frame from the first base.